This TCR beta chain comes out of a study of cytotoxic CD8 clonotypes in ibrutinib-treated CLL. Study observations and caveats: Clonality climbed at ibrutinib response, then dropped toward baseline at progression.

Germline assignment: CDR1 MDHEN and CDR2 SYDVKM. The CDR3 extends over 17 amino acids. The junction had 9 bases not matched to a gene; V was cut back by 4 bases and J by 2 bases. On this clone: Its antigen remains unknown.

Sequenced by immunoSEQ multiplex PCR; TCRdb stores in-frame clones only, minus some. The table shows 130,000 to 150,000 clones, with approximately 90% occurring only once. The chain couples TRBV28 to TRBJ2-7, with TRBD2 matching over 12 bases. The receptor comes from a human donor with chronic lymphocytic leukemia. The sequences come from PBMCs, collected after 12 months of ibrutinib treatment. CDR3: CASSWASGRAGAYEQYF. The CDR3 DNA reads TGTGCCAGCAGTTGGGCTAGCGGGAGGGCCGGGGCCTACGAGCAGTACTTC.